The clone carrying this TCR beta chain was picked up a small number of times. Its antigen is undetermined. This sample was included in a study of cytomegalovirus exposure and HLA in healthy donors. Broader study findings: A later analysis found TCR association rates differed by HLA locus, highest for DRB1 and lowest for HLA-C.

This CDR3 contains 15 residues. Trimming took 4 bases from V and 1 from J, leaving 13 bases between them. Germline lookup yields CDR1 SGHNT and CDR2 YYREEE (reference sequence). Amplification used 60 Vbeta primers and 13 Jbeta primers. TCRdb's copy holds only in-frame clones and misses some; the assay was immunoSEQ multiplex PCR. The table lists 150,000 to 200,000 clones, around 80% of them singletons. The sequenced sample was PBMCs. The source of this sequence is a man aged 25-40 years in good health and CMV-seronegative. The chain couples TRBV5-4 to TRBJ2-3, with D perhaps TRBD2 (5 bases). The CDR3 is CASSILALGTDTQYF. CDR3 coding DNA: TGTGCCAGCAGCATTCTAGCTCTAGGCACAGATACGCAGTATTTT. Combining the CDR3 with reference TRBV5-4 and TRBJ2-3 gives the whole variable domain ETGVTQSPTHLIKTRGQQVTLRCSSQSGHNTVSWYQQALGQGPQFIFQYYREEENGRGNFPPRFSGLQFPNYSSELNVNALELDDSALYLCASSILALGTDTQYFGPGTRLTVL.